This note documents a single T cell receptor (beta chain) sequence. Data came from immunoSEQ multiplex PCR; TCRdb stores just in-frame clones and leaves some out. This sample has hundreds of thousands of clones, with about four fifths found just once. Participants had their cohort set by participant-reported clinical history. Shortly before study entry, within 2 weeks, exposed participants had met a COVID-19 case. This sample is drawn from a study of blood T cell repertoires in COVID-19. Study-wide context: Specimens from acute and convalescent COVID-19 originated in the United States, Italy and Spain. In each case, the material was cDNA or gDNA derived from T cells, B-cell-depleted T cells, or PBMCs.

Sequencing used PBMCs or T cells enriched from blood (not recorded which). The TCR sequence derives from a man aged 40-50 years who had been exposed to COVID-19.

CDR3 bases: TGTGCCAGTAGGCGAACTAGCGGCGATACGCAGTATTTT. Encoded protein: CASRRTSGDTQYF. This rearrangement joins TRBV19 to TRBJ2-3; TRBD2 aligns across 8 bases. V gave up 6 bases and J gave up 6 bases; unmatched junction bases: 5. The germline V gene encodes CDR1 LNHDA and CDR2 SQIVND (reference sequence). CDR3 length equals 13 residues.